The 6 T cell receptor beta chains presented below share a single source sample, sequenced in a study of blood T cell repertoires in COVID-19 (dated by TCRdb to the early 2020s). Library construction relied on the immunoSEQ multiplex PCR assay. TCRdb mirrors the immuneACCESS table, restricted to in-frame sequences. Some clones are absent from its copies; in checked studies, under half trace to an unresolved V gene, and the reason for the others is unknown. In all, the sample holds around 250,000 clones, and roughly 83% of those were seen once. Clones ranked in the top ten supply approximately 6.2% of the sample. The sequenced sample consisted of peripheral blood. These receptors were taken from a woman older than 75 with COVID-19, enrolled during active disease.

This chain links TRBV5-1 with TRBJ2-7, with 7 bases identical to TRBD1. Germline CDR1 and CDR2: SGHRS and YFSETQ. There are 15 residues in the CDR3. V gave up 4 bases and J gave up 0 bases; unmatched junction bases: 7. The CDR3 sequence is CASSTTGDASYEQYF. The DNA for the CDR3 is TGCGCCAGCAGCACTACAGGGGACGCCTCCTACGAGCAGTACTTC.

This clone was recorded once. CDR3 loop: CASSPATGQGFINYYNEQFF. The CDR3 DNA follows: TGTGCCAGCAGCCCGGCAACGGGACAAGGATTTATCAATTACTACAATGAGCAGTTCTTC. V is TRBV5-4 and J is TRBJ2-1; maybe TRBD1 (6 bases). Germline CDR1 SGHNT, CDR2 YYREEE (reference sequence). The CDR3 is made up of 20 amino acids. The ends were cut back, 4 bases at V and 3 bases at J, with 29 bases in the middle.

The V gene is TRBV20-1, the J gene TRBJ1-2; 8 bases are a match to TRBD1. This CDR3 is built from 11 residues. Germline V CDR1 and CDR2: DFQATT, SNEGSKA (reference sequence). Trimming at V came to 7 bases and at J to 8 bases, leaving 6 bases not matched to a gene. As DNA, the CDR3 is TGCAGTGGCGGGACAGGCGAAGGCTACACCTTC. It translates to CSGGTGEGYTF.

This clone was counted between two and nine times. The CDR3 loop reads CASGGLADNVGEQYV. The CDR3 DNA reads TGTGCCAGCGGCGGACTAGCGGACAACGTAGGCGAGCAGTACGTC. The gene calls are TRBV5-6 and TRBJ2-7, with TRBD2 matching over 10 bases. CDR1 is SGHDT and CDR2 is YYEEEE in the germline V gene. The CDR3 is 15 residues long. The V segment lost 7 bases and the J segment 6 bases; nucleotides outside the gene matches: 13.

The rearrangement joins TRBV2 to TRBJ1-2; 7 nucleotides align to TRBD1. V gave up 6 bases and J gave up 2 bases; unmatched junction bases: 3. In germline, CDR1 is SNHLY, CDR2 FYNNEI. The CDR3 consists of 13 residues. CDR3 coding DNA: TGTGCCAGCAGCCCGGACAGGAACTATGGCTACACCTTC. The encoded protein is CASSPDRNYGYTF.

The genes are TRBV7-2 and TRBJ2-1; D is ambiguous. The CDR3 has 14 amino acids. Germline-derived CDR1 and CDR2 are SGHTA and FQGNSA. Trimming cost V 4 bases and J 4 bases, with 11 bases left between them. In DNA, the CDR3 is TGTGCCAGCAGCTCCGCGGCGGTTTACAATGAGCAGTTCTTC. Residues: CASSSAAVYNEQFF.